The 2 T cell receptor beta chains listed next were all sequenced from one sample in a study of beta chain features in type 1 diabetes (dated by TCRdb to the late 2010s). Library preparation employed the immunoSEQ multiplex PCR assay. All of the isolated RNA was reverse transcribed with the High Capacity cDNA Reverse Transcription Kit, so expressed TCRB transcripts were sequenced. The table comes from immuneACCESS by way of TCRdb, which keeps in-frame sequences with V and J called. Part of the clones is missing from these tables; in studies checked, under half for an unresolved V gene and the rest for unknown reasons. The sample profile shows under 450,000 clones; roughly 15% of them were found once. About 0.019% of the sample belongs to the ten largest clones. Sequencing was carried out using naive CD4+ T cells from blood. The cell subset or site label corresponds to: true naive CD4+ T cells. The receptors here all came from a woman aged 18-29 years in good health.

The gene calls are TRBV28 and TRBJ1-1; 8 nucleotides align to TRBD1. The germline gives CDR1 MDHEN, CDR2 SYDVKM. The trim removed 6 bases at V and 6 bases at J, leaving 15 bases unmatched. The CDR3 runs 16 residues. CDR3: CASSLHTVPGQAEAFF. The CDR3, as DNA: TGTGCCAGCAGCCTCCACACCGTTCCGGGACAGGCTGAAGCTTTCTTT.

This chain uses TRBV5-4 with TRBJ2-3; 7 nucleotides agree with TRBD2. The CDR3 runs to 16 residues. From germline, CDR1 is SGHNT and CDR2 YYREEE (reference sequence). J gave up 3 bases and V 2 bases, and 9 bases lay outside the gene matches. As DNA, the CDR3 is TGTGCCAGCAGCTTCCGCGCGGGAGTTAATACAGATACGCAGTATTTT. This translates into CASSFRAGVNTDTQYF.